Presented here are 13 T cell receptor beta chains from one specimen sequenced in a study of sequential checkpoint blockade in melanoma. Generated by immunoSEQ multiplex PCR, the TCRdb table keeps only in-frame clones and is missing some. The sample contains 1,500 to 2,000 clones, roughly 19% of which appear only once. The treatment: randomized to nivolumab then ipilimumab (arm A) or the reverse (arm B). Material: tumor tissue (inferred from file names), obtained from a patient given nivolumab and ipilimumab in sequence. These receptors were collected from a human donor with melanoma.

By proportion, this clone is medium-sized (0.01 to 0.1%). J is TRBJ2-5 and V is TRBV11-3, with 12 bases fitting TRBD2. The CDR3 has 15 amino acids. J gave up 2 bases and V 4 bases, and 2 bases lay outside the gene matches. The germline CDR1 and CDR2 sequences are SGHNT and YENEEA. The CDR3 is CASSWGTSGQETQYF. As DNA, the CDR3 is TGTGCCAGCAGCTGGGGGACTAGCGGGCAAGAGACCCAGTACTTC.

In this sample, this clone is large. The junction departs from the called germline gene at one end, perhaps through a read error. This chain uses TRBV6-8 with TRBJ2-1; possibly TRBD2 for D (5 bases). Germline loops: CDR1 MNHGY, CDR2 SAAAGT. The CDR3 runs to 14 residues. This CDR3 is CAISVLTSNNEQFF. The CDR3 DNA follows: TGTGCCATCAGTGTCCTCACTAGTAACAATGAGCAGTTCTTC.

This clone was picked up a small number of times. This rearrangement joins TRBV9 to TRBJ2-3; maybe TRBD2 (7 bases). Deletions cut 6 bases from V and 2 bases from J, with 19 bases between. Per the germline V gene, CDR1 is SGDLS and CDR2 is YYNGEE. The CDR3 is 16 amino acids. The CDR3 bases are TGTGCCAGCAACCCGAGGGGGGGCACACACACAGATACGCAGTATTTT. Protein product: CASNPRGGTHTDTQYF.

The gene calls are TRBV19 and TRBJ2-5; D is possibly TRBD1 (5 bases). The CDR3 spans 13 residues. CDR1 is LNHDA, CDR2 SQIVND, per germline (reference sequence). V was shortened by 5 bases and J by 3 bases, with 10 bases between the two germline ends. CDR3 DNA: TGTGCCAGTAGTCGACAGAGAGAAGAGACCCAGTACTTC. Translation: CASSRQREETQYF.

This clone was seen a few times. The rearrangement uses TRBV6-8 and TRBJ2-5, with a possible D match to TRBD1 (5 bases). The CDR3 runs 14 residues. Germline-derived CDR1 and CDR2 are MNHGY and SAAAGT. V was pared by 6 bases and J by 5 bases, with 16 bases between. DNA of the CDR3: TGTGCCAGCAGACCACGTGGGGCACATGAGACCCAGTACTTC. It translates to CASRPRGAHETQYF.

In this sample, this clone turned up a few times. V usage is TRBV6-8 and J usage is TRBJ1-4, with D tentatively TRBD1 (5 bases). Germline assignment: CDR1 MNHGY and CDR2 SAAAGT. CDR3 size: 14 residues. Deletions cut 1 base from V and 8 bases from J, with 11 bases between. CDR3 residues: CASSYFAWDEKLFF. The CDR3 coding sequence is TGTGCCAGCAGTTACTTTGCGTGGGACGAAAAACTGTTTTTT.

The chain links TRBV19 to TRBJ2-3; no clear D. V was cut by 6 bases and J by 0 bases, with 13 bases left in between. Germline CDR1 LNHDA, CDR2 SQIVND (reference sequence). The CDR3 consists of 15 residues. CDR3 amino acids: CASRVTAVSTDTQYF. In DNA form, the CDR3 reads TGTGCCAGTAGGGTGACGGCCGTTAGCACAGATACGCAGTATTTT.

By proportion, this clone is medium-sized (0.01 to 0.1%). The chain has TRBV6-8 and TRBJ1-2; TRBD1 aligns across 7 bases. This CDR3 has 14 amino acids. From germline, CDR1 is MNHGY and CDR2 SAAAGT. V lost 7 bases, J lost 1 base, and 6 bases stayed unmatched. The CDR3 DNA reads TGTGCCAGCACCCCCGACAGGGATAACTATGGCTACACCTTC. It encodes CASTPDRDNYGYTF.

CDR3 sequence: CASSPQTYSSTDTQYF. The DNA of the CDR3 is TGCGCCAGCAGCCCACAGACTTACTCTAGCACAGATACGCAGTATTTT. V usage is TRBV5-1 and J usage is TRBJ2-3; unclear D gene. Germline CDR1 SGHRS, CDR2 YFSETQ. Trimming removed 4 bases from V and 0 bases from J, with 15 bases in between. The length of the CDR3 is 16 residues.

This clone is labeled medium-sized. The chain combines TRBV11-3 with TRBJ2-1; 10 bases match TRBD2. V lost 5 bases and J lost 5; bases outside the gene matches: 9. CDR3 length: 16 amino acids. Germline CDR1 and CDR2: SGHNT and YENEEA. The DNA of the CDR3 is TGTGCCAGCAGCCTCCGCTTAGCGGGAGGCGACAATGAGCAGTTCTTC. Residues: CASSLRLAGGDNEQFF.

This clone turned up a few times. The V gene is TRBV6-8, the J gene TRBJ1-1; TRBD1 matches 11 bases. This CDR3 is 17 amino acids long. V was clipped by 0 bases and J by 0 bases; unmatched bases: 3. Germline V gene data show CDR1 as MNHGY and CDR2 as SAAAGT. CDR3 protein: CASSYSRTGGLNTEAFF. CDR3 nucleotide sequence: TGTGCCAGCAGTTACTCGAGGACAGGGGGCTTGAACACTGAAGCTTTCTTT.

This clone is medium-sized by share. V usage is TRBV11-3 and J usage is TRBJ1-1; perhaps TRBD1 as D (5 bases). Germline CDR1 is SGHNT and CDR2 is YENEEA. V shed 4 bases and J shed 5 bases, with 14 bases lying between them. The CDR3 runs 14 residues. The CDR3 nucleotides are TGTGCCAGCAGCTGGGACTATAAGGGGACTGAAGCTTTCTTT. This gives the protein CASSWDYKGTEAFF.

This clone appeared a few times. The chain recombines TRBV30 with TRBJ1-2; 8 nucleotides line up with TRBD1. The CDR3 contains 13 residues. In germline, CDR1 is GTSNPN, CDR2 SVGIG (reference sequence). V shed 2 bases and J 7 bases; nucleotides not matched to a gene: 6. CDR3 amino acids: CAWSLTGVRGYTF. DNA for the CDR3: TGTGCCTGGAGTCTGACAGGGGTCCGTGGCTACACCTTC.